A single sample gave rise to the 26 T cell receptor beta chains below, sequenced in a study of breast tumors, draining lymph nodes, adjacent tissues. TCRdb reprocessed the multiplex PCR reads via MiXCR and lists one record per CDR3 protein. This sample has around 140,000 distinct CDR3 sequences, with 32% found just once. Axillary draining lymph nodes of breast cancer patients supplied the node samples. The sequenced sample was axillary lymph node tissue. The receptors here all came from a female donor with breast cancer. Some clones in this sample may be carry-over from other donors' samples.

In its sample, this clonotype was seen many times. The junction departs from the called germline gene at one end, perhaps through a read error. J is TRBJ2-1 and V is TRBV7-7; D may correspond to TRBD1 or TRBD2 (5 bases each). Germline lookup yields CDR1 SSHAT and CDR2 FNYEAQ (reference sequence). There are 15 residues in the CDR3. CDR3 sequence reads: CASSYGHGEYNEQFF. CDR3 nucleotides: TGTGCTAGCAGTTACGGACACGGGGAATACAATGAGCAGTTCTTC.

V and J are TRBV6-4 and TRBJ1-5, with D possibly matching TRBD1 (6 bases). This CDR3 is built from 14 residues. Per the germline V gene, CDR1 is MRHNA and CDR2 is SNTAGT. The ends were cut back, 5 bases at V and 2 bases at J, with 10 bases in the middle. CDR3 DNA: TGTGCCAGCAGTCACAGGGCTGGCAATCAGCCCCAGCATTTT. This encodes CASSHRAGNQPQHF.

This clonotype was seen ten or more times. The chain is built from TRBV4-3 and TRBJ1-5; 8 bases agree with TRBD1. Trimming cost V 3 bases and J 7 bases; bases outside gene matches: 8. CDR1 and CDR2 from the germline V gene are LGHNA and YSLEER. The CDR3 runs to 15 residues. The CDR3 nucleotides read TGCGCCAGCAGCCAGCAACAGGGGGTCGGGCAGCCCCAGCATTTT. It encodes CASSQQQGVGQPQHF.

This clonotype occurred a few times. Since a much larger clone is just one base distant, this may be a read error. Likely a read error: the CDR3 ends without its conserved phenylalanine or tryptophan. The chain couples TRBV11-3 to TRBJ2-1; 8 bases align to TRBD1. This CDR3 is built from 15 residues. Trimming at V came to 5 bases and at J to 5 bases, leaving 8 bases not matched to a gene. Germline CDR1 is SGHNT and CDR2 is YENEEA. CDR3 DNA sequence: TGTGCCAGCAGCCACCGGGACAGGCTAAACAATGAGCAGTTCCTC. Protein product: CASSHRDRLNNEQFL.

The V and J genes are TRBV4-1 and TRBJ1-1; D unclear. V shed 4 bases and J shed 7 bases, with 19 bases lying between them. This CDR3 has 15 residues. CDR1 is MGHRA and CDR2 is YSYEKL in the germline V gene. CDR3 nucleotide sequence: TGCGCCAGCAGCCGAAATGGTAGGGCCCTAGATGAAGCTTTCTTT. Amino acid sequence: CASSRNGRALDEAFF.

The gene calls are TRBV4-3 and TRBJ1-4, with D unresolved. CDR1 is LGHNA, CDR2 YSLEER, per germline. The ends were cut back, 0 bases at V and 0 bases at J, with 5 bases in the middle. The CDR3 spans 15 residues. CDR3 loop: CASSQDKATNEKLFF. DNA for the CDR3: TGCGCCAGCAGCCAAGATAAAGCAACTAATGAAAAACTGTTTTTT.

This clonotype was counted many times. This CDR3 is CSVKPGQGGWNEQFF. For the CDR3, the DNA is TGCAGCGTGAAACCGGGACAGGGTGGATGGAATGAGCAGTTCTTC. This chain joins TRBV29-1 and TRBJ2-1; 9 nucleotides line up with TRBD1. The CDR3 is made up of 15 amino acids. Losses at the gene ends were 6 bases for V and 7 bases for J; bases not matched to a gene: 13. In germline, CDR1 is SQVTM, CDR2 ANQGSEA.

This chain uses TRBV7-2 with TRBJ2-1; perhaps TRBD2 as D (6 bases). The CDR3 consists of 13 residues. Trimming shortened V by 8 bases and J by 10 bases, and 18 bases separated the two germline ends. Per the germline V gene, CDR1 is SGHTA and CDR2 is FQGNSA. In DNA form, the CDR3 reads TGTGCCAGCGGCTCCGGGACTGGCGACGAGCAGTTCTTC. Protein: CASGSGTGDEQFF.

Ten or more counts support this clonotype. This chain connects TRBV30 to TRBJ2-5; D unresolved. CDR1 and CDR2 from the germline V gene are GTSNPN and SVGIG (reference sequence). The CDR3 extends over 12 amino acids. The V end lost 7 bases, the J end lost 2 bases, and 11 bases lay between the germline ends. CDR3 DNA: TGTGCCTCCTCAGGCCTACAAGAGACCCAGTACTTC. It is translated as CASSGLQETQYF.

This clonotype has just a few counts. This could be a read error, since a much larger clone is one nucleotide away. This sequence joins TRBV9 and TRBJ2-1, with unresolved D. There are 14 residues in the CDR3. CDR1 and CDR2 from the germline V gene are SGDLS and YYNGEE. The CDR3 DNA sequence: TGTGCCAGCAGCGCGCGAGATTCCTACAATGAGCAGTCCTTC. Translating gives CASSARDSYNEQSF. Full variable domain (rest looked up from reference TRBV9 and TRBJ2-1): DSGVTQTPKHLITATGQRVTLRCSPRSGDLSVYWYQQSLDQGLQFLIQYYNGEERAKGNILERFSAQQFPDLHSELNLSSLELGDSALYFCASSARDSYNEQSFGPGTRLTVL.

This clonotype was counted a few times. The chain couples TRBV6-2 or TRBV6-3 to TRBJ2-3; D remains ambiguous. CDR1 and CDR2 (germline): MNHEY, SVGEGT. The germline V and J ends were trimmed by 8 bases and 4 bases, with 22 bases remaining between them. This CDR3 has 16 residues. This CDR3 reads CASLTAFKGRADTQYF. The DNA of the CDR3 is TGTGCCAGCCTCACGGCCTTTAAGGGCCGGGCAGATACGCAGTATTTT.

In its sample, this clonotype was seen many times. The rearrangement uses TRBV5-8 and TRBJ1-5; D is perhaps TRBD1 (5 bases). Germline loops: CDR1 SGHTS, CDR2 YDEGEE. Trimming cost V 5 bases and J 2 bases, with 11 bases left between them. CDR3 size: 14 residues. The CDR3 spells CASRGWGGNQPQHF. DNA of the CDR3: TGTGCCAGCAGAGGGTGGGGGGGCAATCAGCCCCAGCATTTT. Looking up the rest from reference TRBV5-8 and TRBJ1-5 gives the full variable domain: EAGVTQSPTHLIKTRGQQATLRCSPISGHTSVYWYQQALGLGLQFLLWYDEGEERNRGNFPPRFSGRQFPNYSSELNVNALELEDSALYLCASRGWGGNQPQHFGDGTRLSIL.

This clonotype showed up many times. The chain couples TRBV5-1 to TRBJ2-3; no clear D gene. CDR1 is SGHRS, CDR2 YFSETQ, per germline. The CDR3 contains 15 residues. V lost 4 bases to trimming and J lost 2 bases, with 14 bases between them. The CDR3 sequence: CASSPLSSFTDTQYF. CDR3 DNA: TGCGCCAGCAGCCCCCTCTCCTCGTTCACAGATACGCAGTATTTT. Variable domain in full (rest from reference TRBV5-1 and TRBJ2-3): KAGVTQTPRYLIKTRGQQVTLSCSPISGHRSVSWYQQTPGQGLQFLFEYFSETQRNKGNFPGRFSGRQFSNSRSEMNVSTLELGDSALYLCASSPLSSFTDTQYFGPGTRLTVL.

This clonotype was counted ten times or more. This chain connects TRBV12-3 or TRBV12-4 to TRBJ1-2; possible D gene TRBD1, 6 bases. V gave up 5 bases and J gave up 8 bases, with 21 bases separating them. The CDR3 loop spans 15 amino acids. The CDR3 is CASSPTTNRAGGYTF. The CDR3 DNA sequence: TGTGCCAGCAGTCCCACAACCAACAGGGCAGGGGGCTACACCTTC.

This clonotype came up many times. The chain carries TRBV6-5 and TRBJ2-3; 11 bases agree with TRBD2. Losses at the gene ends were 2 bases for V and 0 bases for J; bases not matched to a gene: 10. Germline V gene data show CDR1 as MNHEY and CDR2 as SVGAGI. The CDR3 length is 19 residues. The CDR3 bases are TGTGCCAGCAGTTACGATCCTTTTAGCGGGGGGGAAAGCACAGATACGCAGTATTTT. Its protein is CASSYDPFSGGESTDTQYF.

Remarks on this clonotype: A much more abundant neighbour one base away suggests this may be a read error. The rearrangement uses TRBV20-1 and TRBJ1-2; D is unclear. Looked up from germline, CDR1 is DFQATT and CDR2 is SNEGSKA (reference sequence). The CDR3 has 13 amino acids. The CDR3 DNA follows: TGCAGTGCTAGAGATGAATTCAAGTATGGCTGCACCTTC. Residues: CSARDEFKYGCTF.

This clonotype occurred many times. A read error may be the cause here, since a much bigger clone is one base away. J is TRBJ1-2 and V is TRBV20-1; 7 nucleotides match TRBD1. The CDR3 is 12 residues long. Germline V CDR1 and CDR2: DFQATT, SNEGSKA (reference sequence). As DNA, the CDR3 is TGCAGTGACACGGACAGGAACTATGGCTCCACCTTC. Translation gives CSDTDRNYGSTF.

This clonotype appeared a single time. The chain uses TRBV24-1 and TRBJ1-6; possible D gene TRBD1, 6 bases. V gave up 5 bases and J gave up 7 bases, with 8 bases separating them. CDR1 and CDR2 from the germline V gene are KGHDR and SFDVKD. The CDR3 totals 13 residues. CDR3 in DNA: TGTGCCACCAGTGCGCAGGGGAATTCACCCCTCCACTTT. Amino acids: CATSAQGNSPLHF.

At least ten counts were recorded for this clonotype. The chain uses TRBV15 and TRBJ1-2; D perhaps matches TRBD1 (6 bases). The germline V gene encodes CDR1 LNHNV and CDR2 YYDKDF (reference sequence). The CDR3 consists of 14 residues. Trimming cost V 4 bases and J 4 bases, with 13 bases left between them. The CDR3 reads CATSNKQGTYGYTF. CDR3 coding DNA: TGTGCCACCAGCAACAAACAGGGTACCTATGGCTACACCTTC.

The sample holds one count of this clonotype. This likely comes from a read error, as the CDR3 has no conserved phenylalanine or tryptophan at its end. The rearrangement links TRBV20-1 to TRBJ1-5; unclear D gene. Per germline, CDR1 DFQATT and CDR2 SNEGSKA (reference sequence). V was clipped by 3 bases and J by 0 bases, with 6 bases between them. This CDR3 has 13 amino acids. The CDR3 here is CSARDGSNQPQHG. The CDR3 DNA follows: TGCAGTGCTAGGGACGGTAGCAATCAGCCCCAGCATGGT.

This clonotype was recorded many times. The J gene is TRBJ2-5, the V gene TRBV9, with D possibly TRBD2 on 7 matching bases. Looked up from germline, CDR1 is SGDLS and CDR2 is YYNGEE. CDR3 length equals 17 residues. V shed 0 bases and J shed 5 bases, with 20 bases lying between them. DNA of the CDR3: TGTGCCAGCAGCGTAGGGAGGGGGGGGGCAGGGTCGGAGACCCAGTACTTC. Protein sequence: CASSVGRGGAGSETQYF.

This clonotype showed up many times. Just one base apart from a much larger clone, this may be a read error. DNA for the CDR3: TGTGCCAGCAGTCCCGCACCCGGATTTTACGGGCAGTACTTC. This codes for CASSPAPGFYGQYF. This chain uses TRBV2 with TRBJ2-7; D remains ambiguous. Germline V gene lookup returns CDR1 SNHLY and CDR2 FYNNEI. CDR3 length: 14 amino acids.

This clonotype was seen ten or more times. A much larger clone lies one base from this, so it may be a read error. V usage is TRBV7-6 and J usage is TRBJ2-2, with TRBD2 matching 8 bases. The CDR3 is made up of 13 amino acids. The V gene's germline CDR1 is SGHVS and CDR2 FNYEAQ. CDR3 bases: TGTGCCAGCAGCTTAGGGGGGAGCGGGGGGCTGTTTTTT. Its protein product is CASSLGGSGGLFF.

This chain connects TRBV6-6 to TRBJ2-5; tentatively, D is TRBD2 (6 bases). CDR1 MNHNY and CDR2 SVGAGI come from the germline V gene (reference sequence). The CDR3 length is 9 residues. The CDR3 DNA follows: TGTGCGGGGGGTGGGACCCAGTACTTC. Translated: CAGGGTQYF.

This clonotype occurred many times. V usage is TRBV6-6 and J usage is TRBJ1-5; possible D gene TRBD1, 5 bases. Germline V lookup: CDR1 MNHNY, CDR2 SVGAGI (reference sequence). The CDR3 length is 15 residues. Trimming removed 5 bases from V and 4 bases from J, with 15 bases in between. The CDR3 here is CASSHVGAGNQPQHF. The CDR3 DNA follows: TGTGCCAGCAGTCACGTCGGGGCCGGAAATCAGCCCCAGCATTTT.

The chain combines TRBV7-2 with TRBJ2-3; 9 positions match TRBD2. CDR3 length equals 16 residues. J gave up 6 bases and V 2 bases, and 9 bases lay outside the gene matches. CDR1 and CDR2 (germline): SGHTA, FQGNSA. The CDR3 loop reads CASSLSASGKFDTQYF. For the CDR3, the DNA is TGTGCCAGCAGCTTATCCGCTAGCGGGAAATTCGATACGCAGTATTTT.